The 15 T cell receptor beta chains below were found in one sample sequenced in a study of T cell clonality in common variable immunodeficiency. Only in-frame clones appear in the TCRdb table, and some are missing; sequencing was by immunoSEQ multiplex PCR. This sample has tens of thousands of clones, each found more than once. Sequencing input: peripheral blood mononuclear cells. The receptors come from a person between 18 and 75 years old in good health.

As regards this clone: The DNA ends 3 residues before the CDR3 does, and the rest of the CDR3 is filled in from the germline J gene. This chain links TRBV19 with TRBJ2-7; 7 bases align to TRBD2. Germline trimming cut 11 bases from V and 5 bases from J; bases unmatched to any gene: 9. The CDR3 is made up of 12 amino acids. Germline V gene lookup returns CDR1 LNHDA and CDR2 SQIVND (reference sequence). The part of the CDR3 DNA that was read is TGTGCCTCAGTGGGGACTACGGACGAG. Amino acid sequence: CASVGTTDE. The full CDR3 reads CASVGTTDEQYF.

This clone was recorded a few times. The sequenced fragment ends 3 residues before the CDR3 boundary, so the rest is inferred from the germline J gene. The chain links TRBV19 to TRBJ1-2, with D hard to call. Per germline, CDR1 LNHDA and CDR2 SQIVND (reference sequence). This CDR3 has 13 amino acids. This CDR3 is CASTGRAGLDYTF. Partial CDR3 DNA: TGTGCCAGTACGGGGAGGGCAGGACTAGAC.

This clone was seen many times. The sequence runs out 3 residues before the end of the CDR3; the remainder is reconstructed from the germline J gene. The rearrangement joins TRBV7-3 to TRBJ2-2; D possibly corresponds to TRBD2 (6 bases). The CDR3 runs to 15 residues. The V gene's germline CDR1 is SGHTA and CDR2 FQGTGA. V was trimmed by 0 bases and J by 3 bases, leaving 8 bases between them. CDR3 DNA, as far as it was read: TGTGCCAGCAGCTTAACGGGGGGAGACACCGGGGAG. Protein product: CASSLTGGDTGE. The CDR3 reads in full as CASSLTGGDTGELFF.

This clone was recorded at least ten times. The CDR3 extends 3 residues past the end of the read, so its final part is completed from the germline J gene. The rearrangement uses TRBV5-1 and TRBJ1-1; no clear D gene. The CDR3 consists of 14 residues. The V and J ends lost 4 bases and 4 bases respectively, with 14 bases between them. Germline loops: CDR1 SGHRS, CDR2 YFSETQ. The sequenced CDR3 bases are TGCGCCAGCAGCAGGAGCGGCGCCGGCACTGAA. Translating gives CASSRSGAGTE. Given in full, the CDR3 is CASSRSGAGTEAFF.

Incomplete CDR3 DNA: TGTGCCAGTAGTATCGGGACAGGGCCGGAAAAA. Encoded protein: CASSIGTGPEK. The whole CDR3 sequence reads CASSIGTGPEKAFF. The chain employs TRBV19 and TRBJ1-1; 9 positions agree with TRBD1. Read sequence stops 3 residues before the CDR3 end, and the germline J gene provides the missing end. This CDR3 is 14 amino acids long. Germline assignment: CDR1 LNHDA and CDR2 SQIVND (reference sequence).

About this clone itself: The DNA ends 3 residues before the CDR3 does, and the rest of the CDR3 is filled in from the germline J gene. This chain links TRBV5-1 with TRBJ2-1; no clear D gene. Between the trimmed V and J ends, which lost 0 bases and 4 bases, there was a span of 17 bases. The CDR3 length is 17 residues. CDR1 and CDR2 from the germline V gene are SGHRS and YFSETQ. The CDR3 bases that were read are TGCGCCAGCAGCTTGGATACGACTGTTCTCGGGTACAATGAG. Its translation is CASSLDTTVLGYNE. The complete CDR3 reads CASSLDTTVLGYNEQFF.

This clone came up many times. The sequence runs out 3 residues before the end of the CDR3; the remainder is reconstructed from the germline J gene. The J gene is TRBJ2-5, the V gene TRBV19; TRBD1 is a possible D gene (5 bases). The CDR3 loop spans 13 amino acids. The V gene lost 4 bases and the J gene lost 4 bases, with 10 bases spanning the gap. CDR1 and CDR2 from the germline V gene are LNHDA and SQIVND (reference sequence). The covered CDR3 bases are TGTGCCAGTAGTAGACAGACTGCAGAGACC. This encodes CASSRQTAET. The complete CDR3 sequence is CASSRQTAETQYF. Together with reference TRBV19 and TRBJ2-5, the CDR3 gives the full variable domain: DGGITQSPKYLFRKEGQNVTLSCEQNLNHDAMYWYRQDPGQGLRLIYYSQIVNDFQKGDIAEGYSVSREKKESFPLTVTSAQKNPTAFYLCASSRQTAETQYFGPGTRLLVL.

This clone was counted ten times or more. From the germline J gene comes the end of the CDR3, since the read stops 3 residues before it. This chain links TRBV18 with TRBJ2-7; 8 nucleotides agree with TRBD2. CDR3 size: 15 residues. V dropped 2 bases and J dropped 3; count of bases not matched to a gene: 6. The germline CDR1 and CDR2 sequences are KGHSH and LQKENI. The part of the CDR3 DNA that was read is TGTGCCAGCTCACCAGATGTGGCGGGAGGCTACGAG. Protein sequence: CASSPDVAGGYE. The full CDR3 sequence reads CASSPDVAGGYEQYF.

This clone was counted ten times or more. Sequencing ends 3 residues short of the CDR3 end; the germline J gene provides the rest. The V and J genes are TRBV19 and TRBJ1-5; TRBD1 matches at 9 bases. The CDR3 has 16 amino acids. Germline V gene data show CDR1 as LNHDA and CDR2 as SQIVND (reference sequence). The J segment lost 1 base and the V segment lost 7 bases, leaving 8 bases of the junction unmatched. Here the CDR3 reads CASIPTGGASNQPQHF. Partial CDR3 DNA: TGTGCCAGTATCCCCACAGGGGGCGCGAGCAATCAGCCC.

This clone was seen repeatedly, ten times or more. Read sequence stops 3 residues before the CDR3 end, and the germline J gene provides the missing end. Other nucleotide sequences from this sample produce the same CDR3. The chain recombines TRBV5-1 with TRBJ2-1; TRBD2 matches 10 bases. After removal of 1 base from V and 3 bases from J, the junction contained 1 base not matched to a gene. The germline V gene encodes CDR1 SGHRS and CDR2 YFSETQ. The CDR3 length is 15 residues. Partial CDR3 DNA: TGCGCCAGCAGCTTGTCTAGCGGGGGCTACAATGAG. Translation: CASSLSSGGYNE. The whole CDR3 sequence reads CASSLSSGGYNEQFF.

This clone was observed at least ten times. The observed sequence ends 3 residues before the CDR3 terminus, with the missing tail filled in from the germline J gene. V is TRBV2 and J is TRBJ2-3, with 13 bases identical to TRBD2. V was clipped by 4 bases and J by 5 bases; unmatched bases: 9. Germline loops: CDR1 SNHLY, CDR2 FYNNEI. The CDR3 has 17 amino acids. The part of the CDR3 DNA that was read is TGTGCCAGCAGTGGCGGGCGAGGACTAGCGGGAGAAGATACG. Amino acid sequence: CASSGGRGLAGEDT. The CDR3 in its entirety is CASSGGRGLAGEDTQYF.

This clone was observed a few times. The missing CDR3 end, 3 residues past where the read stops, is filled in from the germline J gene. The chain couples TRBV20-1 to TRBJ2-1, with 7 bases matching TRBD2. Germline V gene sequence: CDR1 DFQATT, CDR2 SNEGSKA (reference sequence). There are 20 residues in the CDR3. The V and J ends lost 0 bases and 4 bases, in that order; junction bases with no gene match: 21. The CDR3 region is CSARDSLFKLTSRGYNEQFF. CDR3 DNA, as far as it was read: TGCAGTGCTAGAGATTCACTTTTCAAACTGACTAGCAGAGGGTACAATGAG.

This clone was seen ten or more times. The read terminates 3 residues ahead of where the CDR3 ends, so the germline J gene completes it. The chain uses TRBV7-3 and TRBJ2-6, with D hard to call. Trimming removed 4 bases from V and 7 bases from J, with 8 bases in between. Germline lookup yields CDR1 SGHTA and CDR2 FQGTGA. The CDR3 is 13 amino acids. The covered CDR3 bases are TGTGCCAGCAGCTCCTATGTTGCCAACGTC. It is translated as CASSSYVANV. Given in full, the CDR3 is CASSSYVANVLTF.

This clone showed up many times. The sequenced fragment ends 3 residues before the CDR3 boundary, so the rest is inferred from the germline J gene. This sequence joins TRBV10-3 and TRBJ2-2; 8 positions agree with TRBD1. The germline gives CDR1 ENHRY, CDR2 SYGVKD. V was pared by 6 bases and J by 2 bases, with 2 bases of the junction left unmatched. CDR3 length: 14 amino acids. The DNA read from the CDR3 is TGTGCCATCAGGGACAGGGATAACACCGGGGAG. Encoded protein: CAIRDRDNTGE. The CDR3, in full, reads CAIRDRDNTGELFF.

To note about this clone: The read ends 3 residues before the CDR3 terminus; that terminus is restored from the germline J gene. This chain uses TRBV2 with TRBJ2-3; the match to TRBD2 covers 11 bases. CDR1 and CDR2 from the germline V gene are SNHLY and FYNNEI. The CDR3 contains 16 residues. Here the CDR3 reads CASTALAGVGDGTQYF. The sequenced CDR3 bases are TGTGCCAGCACGGCACTAGCGGGAGTAGGGGACGGGACG.